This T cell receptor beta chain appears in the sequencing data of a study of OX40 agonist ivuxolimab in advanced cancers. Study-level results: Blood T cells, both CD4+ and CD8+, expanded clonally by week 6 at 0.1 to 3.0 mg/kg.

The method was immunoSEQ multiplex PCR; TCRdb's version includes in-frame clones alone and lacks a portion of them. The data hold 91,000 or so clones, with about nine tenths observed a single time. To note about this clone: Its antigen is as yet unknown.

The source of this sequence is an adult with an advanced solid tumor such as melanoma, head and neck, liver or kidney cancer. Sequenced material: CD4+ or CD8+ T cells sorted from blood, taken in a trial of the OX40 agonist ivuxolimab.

The CDR3 bases are TGTGCCAGTAGTCAGGGGTTTGGCACTGAAGCTTTCTTT. Translation: CASSQGFGTEAFF. This chain connects TRBV19 to TRBJ1-1, with D maybe TRBD1 (6 bases). CDR1 is LNHDA and CDR2 is SQIVND in the germline V gene (reference sequence). Trimming left V 5 bases short and J 4 bases short, with 11 bases between. CDR3 length: 13 residues.